The T cell receptor beta chain described here comes from a study of T cell responses to AZD1222 COVID-19 vaccine. The assay was immunoSEQ multiplex PCR, and TCRdb's table has in-frame clones only and misses some. This sample has fewer than 150,000 clones, with approximately 94% found just once. For this clone: What it recognizes is unknown.

Study-wide points: Unmutated variant regions reportedly attract nearly half of all spike-specific TCRs. Only a handful of individuals given AZD1222 were seropositive at baseline.

The sequenced sample was peripheral blood, obtained on day 0 of AZD1222 vaccination. This sequence originates from an adult in good health.

The CDR3 DNA follows: TGTGCCAGCAGCCAATTAGGTCAGCCCCAGCATTTT. Protein product: CASSQLGQPQHF. This sequence joins TRBV3-1 (or the pseudogene TRBV3-2) and TRBJ1-5, with D unclear. Germline V gene lookup returns CDR1 LGHDT and CDR2 YNNKEL (reference sequence). The length of the CDR3 is 12 residues. The V end was cut by 2 bases, the J end by 6 bases, with 5 bases between.